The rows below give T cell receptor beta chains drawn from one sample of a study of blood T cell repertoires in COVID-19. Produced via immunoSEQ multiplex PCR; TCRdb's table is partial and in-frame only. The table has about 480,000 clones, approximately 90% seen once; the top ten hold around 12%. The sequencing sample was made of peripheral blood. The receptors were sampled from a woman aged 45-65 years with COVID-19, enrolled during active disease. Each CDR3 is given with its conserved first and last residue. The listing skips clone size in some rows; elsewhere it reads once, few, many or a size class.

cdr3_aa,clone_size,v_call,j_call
CASSLGRQEVWVLIGVNIQYF,.,TRBV12-1,TRBJ2-4
CASSLLGRGGQDEQFF,.,TRBV27,TRBJ2-1
CAWSLKSRVYTEAFF,.,TRBV30,TRBJ1-1
CASSKGSGNTIYF,once,TRBV19,TRBJ1-3
CASMEGNTEAFF,.,TRBV7-8,TRBJ1-1
CASSMDRGHEAFF,.,TRBV19,TRBJ1-1
CASSQENRGGDEQFF,once,TRBV3-1/TRBV3-2,TRBJ2-1
CASTEDRVVYNSPLHF,once,TRBV2,TRBJ1-6
CASSSNPGIISGANVLTF,.,TRBV3-1/TRBV3-2,TRBJ2-6
CASNRLVSDEQFF,.,TRBV10-1,TRBJ2-1
CASSRFGVTDSNQPQHF,.,TRBV5-8,TRBJ1-5
CASTPGVSNTEAFF,.,TRBV6-5,TRBJ1-1
CASRGQGSAGANVLTF,once,TRBV11-3,TRBJ2-6
CASSSGIAYEQYF,.,TRBV9,TRBJ2-7
CASSFPRGSTDTQYF,.,TRBV6-5,TRBJ2-3
CASSSLWLDRATQETQYF,few,TRBV5-1,TRBJ2-5
CSAKPLTGGGFIDNEQFF,.,TRBV29-1,TRBJ2-1
CASRTSGGPNTGELFF,.,TRBV5-1,TRBJ2-2
CASSYSTGLSTPLHF,once,TRBV6-5,TRBJ1-6
CASKGRAGTDTQYF,.,TRBV19,TRBJ2-3
CASSVEPGMNTEAFF,.,TRBV9,TRBJ1-1
CAWSVGTGANYGYTF,.,TRBV30,TRBJ1-2
CASSPRTSGGLDTQYF,.,TRBV4-1,TRBJ2-3
CASTSRSYGYTF,.,TRBV19,TRBJ1-2
CASSLDSYEQYF,once,TRBV28,TRBJ2-7
CASSLGRGEQYF,.,TRBV5-6,TRBJ2-7
CASSTGVRWSSGNTIYF,.,TRBV11-2,TRBJ1-3
CASSFTGRQGNEQFF,.,TRBV11-2,TRBJ2-1
CASSLDTSGGISYEQYF,.,TRBV11-2,TRBJ2-7
CASSPRQYETIYF,.,TRBV7-9,TRBJ1-3
CASSESAGLQETQYF,.,TRBV6-1,TRBJ2-5